This paragraph reports one T cell receptor beta chain. The sample belongs to a study of preoperative IRX-2 immunotherapy in early breast cancer. V trimming: 10 bases; J trimming: 8 bases; junction bases outside the gene matches: 20. The germline CDR1 and CDR2 sequences are MNHGY and SAAAGT. CDR3 length: 17 amino acids. Treatment given: preoperative locoregional IRX-2 cytokine immunotherapy. Patients received preoperative, locoregional IRX-2 cytokine immunotherapy in a phase Ib study. Data came from immunoSEQ multiplex PCR; TCRdb stores just in-frame clones and leaves some out. This table has 5,800 or so clones, around 75% appearing once.

The sequence came from a human donor with breast cancer. The sequencing here drew on tumor tissue, taken before IRX-2 immunotherapy. The genes are TRBV6-8 and TRBJ1-4, with 9 bases aligning to TRBD1. In nucleotides, the CDR3 is TGTGCCATCAGACCGGGACAGGGCGGTCTACCGACAGAAAAACTGTTTTTT. This gives the protein CAIRPGQGGLPTEKLFF.